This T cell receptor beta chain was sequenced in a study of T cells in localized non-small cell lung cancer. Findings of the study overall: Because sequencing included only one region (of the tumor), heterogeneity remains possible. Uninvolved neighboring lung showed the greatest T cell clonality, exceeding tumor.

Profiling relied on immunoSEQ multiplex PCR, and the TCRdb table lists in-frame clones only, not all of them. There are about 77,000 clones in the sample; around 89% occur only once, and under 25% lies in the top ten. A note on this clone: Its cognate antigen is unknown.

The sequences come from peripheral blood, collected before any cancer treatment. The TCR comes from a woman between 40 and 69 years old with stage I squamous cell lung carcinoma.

The CDR3 protein is CASSLSQPWDTEAFF. The CDR3 region has the DNA TGTGCCAGCAGTTTATCGCAACCCTGGGACACTGAAGCTTTCTTT. This chain joins TRBV27 and TRBJ1-1; D is unresolved. The CDR3 has 15 residues. The V end lost 0 bases, the J end lost 3 bases, and 11 bases lay between the germline ends. Germline V gene lookup returns CDR1 MNHEY and CDR2 SMNVEV (reference sequence).